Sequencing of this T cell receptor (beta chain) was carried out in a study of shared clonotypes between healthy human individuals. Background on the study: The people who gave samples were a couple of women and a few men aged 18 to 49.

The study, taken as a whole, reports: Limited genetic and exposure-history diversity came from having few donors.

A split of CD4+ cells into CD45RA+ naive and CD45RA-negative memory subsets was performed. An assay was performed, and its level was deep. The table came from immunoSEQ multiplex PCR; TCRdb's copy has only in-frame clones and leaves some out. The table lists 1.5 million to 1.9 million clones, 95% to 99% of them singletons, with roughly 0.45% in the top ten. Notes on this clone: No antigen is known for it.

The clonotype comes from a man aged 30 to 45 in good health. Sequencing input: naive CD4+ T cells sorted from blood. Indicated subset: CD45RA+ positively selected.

The chain's CDR3 is CASSTLRQGWTDYGYTF. The CDR3 DNA reads TGTGCCAGCAGCACACTCCGACAGGGGTGGACGGACTATGGCTACACCTTC. This chain connects TRBV11-2 to TRBJ1-2; 8 bases fit TRBD1. From germline, CDR1 is SGHAT and CDR2 FQNNGV. This CDR3 has 17 amino acids. Trimming took 5 bases from V and 3 from J; bases not matched to a gene: 14.